A single sample is the source of the 15 T cell receptor beta chains below, sequenced in a study of cytotoxic CD8 clonotypes in ibrutinib-treated CLL. Sequenced by immunoSEQ multiplex PCR; TCRdb stores in-frame clones only, minus some. The repertoire includes 200,000 to 250,000 clones, around three quarters of them detected once, and approximately 15% sits in the top ten. The specimen comprised PBMCs, sampled after 24 months of ibrutinib treatment. All receptors come from a human donor with chronic lymphocytic leukemia.

The chain carries TRBV6-5 and TRBJ2-1; D is uncertain. Germline lookup yields CDR1 MNHEY and CDR2 SVGAGI. The germline V and J ends were trimmed by 2 bases and 0 bases, with 5 bases remaining between them. This CDR3 has 14 amino acids. CDR3 residues: CASSYTSSYNEQFF. CDR3 DNA sequence: TGTGCCAGCAGTTACACCAGCTCCTACAATGAGCAGTTCTTC.

This clone was detected once. The chain recombines TRBV9 with TRBJ2-5; no clear D. The germline V gene encodes CDR1 SGDLS and CDR2 YYNGEE. V was shortened by 2 bases and J by 5 bases, with 4 bases between the two germline ends. This CDR3 spans 11 amino acids. The CDR3 loop is CASSVSETQYF. The CDR3 DNA reads as TGTGCCAGCAGCGTTTCCGAGACCCAGTACTTC.

The J gene is TRBJ1-1, the V gene TRBV29-1; 7 nucleotides line up with TRBD1. This CDR3 contains 13 residues. Germline V gene data show CDR1 as SQVTM and CDR2 as ANQGSEA. V lost 3 bases, J lost 11 bases, and 12 bases stayed unmatched. CDR3 sequence: CSVEYWTGGGAFF. The CDR3, as DNA: TGCAGCGTTGAGTATTGGACAGGCGGCGGCGCTTTCTTT.

This chain links TRBV2 with TRBJ2-7; D unresolved. There are 14 residues in the CDR3. Germline V CDR1 and CDR2: SNHLY, FYNNEI. V gave up 6 bases and J gave up 0 bases, with 12 bases separating them. CDR3: CASRFDLSSYEQYF. DNA of the CDR3: TGTGCCAGCAGGTTCGACTTGAGCTCCTACGAGCAGTACTTC.

The V call is TRBV6-1, the J call TRBJ2-1; maybe TRBD2 (5 bases). The CDR3 has 15 residues. V was cut by 0 bases and J by 6 bases, with 12 bases left in between. The germline gives CDR1 MNHNS, CDR2 SASEGT. The CDR3 nucleotides are TGTGCCAGCAGTGAAGCCTCACTGGGGAGCAATGAGCAGTTCTTC. Translating gives CASSEASLGSNEQFF.

This chain joins TRBV18 and TRBJ2-5; maybe TRBD2 (7 bases). The CDR3 is 17 amino acids. Trimming left V 2 bases short and J 1 base short, with 17 bases between. CDR1 is KGHSH and CDR2 is LQKENI in the germline V gene. This CDR3 is CASSPGPPGGGQETQYF. CDR3 sequence (DNA): TGTGCCAGCTCACCAGGTCCGCCGGGGGGCGGCCAAGAGACCCAGTACTTC.

The chain uses TRBV9 and TRBJ1-1, with 7 bases that match TRBD1. CDR1 SGDLS and CDR2 YYNGEE come from the germline V gene. This CDR3 is 15 amino acids long. Trimming at V came to 3 bases and at J to 4 bases, leaving 9 bases not matched to a gene. CDR3 region: CASSASTGLGTEAFF. As DNA, the CDR3 is TGTGCCAGCAGCGCCTCGACAGGGTTGGGCACTGAAGCTTTCTTT.

V usage is TRBV19 and J usage is TRBJ1-2, with D unresolved. Germline V gene data show CDR1 as LNHDA and CDR2 as SQIVND (reference sequence). The CDR3 has 14 residues. Trimming took 4 bases from V and 8 from J, leaving 17 bases between them. In DNA form, the CDR3 reads TGTGCCAGTAGTACTGGACCGGATTCGGGGGGCTACACCTTC. This translates into CASSTGPDSGGYTF.

The V and J genes are TRBV29-1 and TRBJ2-7, with D perhaps TRBD1 or TRBD2 (5 bases each). Germline assignment: CDR1 SQVTM and CDR2 ANQGSEA. This CDR3 is 11 amino acids long. V lost 4 bases, J lost 6 bases, and 10 bases lay in between. The CDR3 DNA is TGCAGCGTTGGAGGGGTAAGCGAGCAGTACTTC. Translating it yields CSVGGVSEQYF.

This clone was detected only once. V and J are TRBV5-1 and TRBJ2-5; the match to TRBD2 covers 11 bases. Germline V gives CDR1 SGHRS, CDR2 YFSETQ. The V gene end was trimmed by 2 bases and the J gene end by 4 bases; junction bases not matched to a gene: 1. CDR3 length: 14 residues. DNA of the CDR3: TGCGCCAGCAGCTTCGGGACTAGCGGAGAGACCCAGTACTTC. Translation gives CASSFGTSGETQYF.

This chain links TRBV28 with TRBJ2-2, with 9 bases identical to TRBD2. CDR1 is MDHEN, CDR2 SYDVKM, per germline. The CDR3 is 17 residues long. The trim removed 6 bases at V and 7 bases at J, leaving 15 bases unmatched. The CDR3 sequence is CASSQGPLAGLGGELFF. CDR3 nucleotides: TGTGCCAGCAGCCAAGGTCCCCTAGCGGGACTGGGCGGGGAGCTGTTTTTT.

This clone was counted between two and nine times. The rearrangement joins TRBV19 to TRBJ1-5; D is uncertain. V was cut by 5 bases and J by 5 bases, with 7 bases left in between. CDR1 and CDR2 (germline): LNHDA, SQIVND (reference sequence). The CDR3 has 12 amino acids. CDR3 in amino acids: CASSYPDQPQHF. Here the CDR3 DNA reads TGTGCCAGTAGTTACCCCGATCAGCCCCAGCATTTT.

This chain uses TRBV6-5 with TRBJ2-2; tentative D call: TRBD1 (5 bases). The CDR3 is made up of 15 amino acids. The V end lost 5 bases, the J end lost 0 bases, and 10 bases lay between the germline ends. Germline CDR1 is MNHEY and CDR2 is SVGAGI. CDR3 residues: CASSPDISNTGELFF. Here the CDR3 DNA reads TGTGCCAGCAGTCCGGACATATCGAACACCGGGGAGCTGTTTTTT.

The chain recombines TRBV7-2 with TRBJ2-7, with D possibly matching TRBD2 (5 bases). The ends were cut back, 2 bases at V and 1 base at J, with 9 bases in the middle. The CDR3 is 14 amino acids. Germline loops: CDR1 SGHTA, CDR2 FQGNSA. In nucleotides, the CDR3 is TGTGCCAGCAGCTTAAGAGCGGATTCCTACGAGCAGTACTTC. The encoded protein is CASSLRADSYEQYF.

The genes are TRBV5-1 and TRBJ2-1; D is possibly TRBD2 (5 bases). This CDR3 region has 14 residues. V lost 4 bases and J 7 bases, leaving 15 bases between the germline ends. From germline, CDR1 is SGHRS and CDR2 YFSETQ. Written as DNA, the CDR3 is TGCGCCAGCAGCGGAGTGGGAGTTGGTAATGAGCAGTTCTTC. It specifies CASSGVGVGNEQFF.